The 27 T cell receptor beta chains listed next were all sequenced from one sample in a study of cytotoxic CD8 clonotypes in ibrutinib-treated CLL. Method: immunoSEQ multiplex PCR; TCRdb's copy keeps in-frame clones and lacks some. This table holds tens of thousands of clones, approximately 87% found once. The sample consisted of PBMCs, taken after 24 months of ibrutinib treatment. These receptors were taken from a human donor with chronic lymphocytic leukemia.

This chain links TRBV29-1 with TRBJ2-1; D perhaps matches TRBD2 (5 bases). The CDR3 length is 14 residues. The germline V gene has CDR1 SQVTM and CDR2 ANQGSEA. V lost 2 bases and J 4 bases, leaving 12 bases between the germline ends. The CDR3 sequence: CSVESSGDYNEQFF. The CDR3 nucleotides read TGCAGCGTTGAATCCAGCGGAGATTACAATGAGCAGTTCTTC.

This chain joins TRBV5-1 and TRBJ2-5, with D hard to call. V was pared by 4 bases and J by 1 base, with 11 bases between. This CDR3 comprises 14 residues. The V gene's germline CDR1 is SGHRS and CDR2 YFSETQ. CDR3 protein: CASSVTAPQETQYF. The CDR3, as DNA: TGCGCCAGCAGCGTTACAGCGCCCCAAGAGACCCAGTACTTC.

The chain joins TRBV5-1 to TRBJ2-2, with D perhaps TRBD1 (5 bases). There are 15 residues in the CDR3. Germline assignment: CDR1 SGHRS and CDR2 YFSETQ. The V end was cut by 0 bases, the J end by 7 bases, with 13 bases between. The CDR3 loop is CASSLDGRGFGELFF. CDR3 bases: TGCGCCAGCAGCTTGGACGGAAGGGGATTCGGGGAGCTGTTTTTT. Combining the CDR3 with reference TRBV5-1 and TRBJ2-2 gives the whole variable domain KAGVTQTPRYLIKTRGQQVTLSCSPISGHRSVSWYQQTPGQGLQFLFEYFSETQRNKGNFPGRFSGRQFSNSRSEMNVSTLELGDSALYLCASSLDGRGFGELFFGEGSRLTVL.

The rearrangement joins TRBV27 to TRBJ2-3, with D perhaps matching TRBD2 (5 bases). This CDR3 region has 12 residues. V was pared by 2 bases and J by 8 bases, with 8 bases between. Germline CDR1 and CDR2: MNHEY and SMNVEV (reference sequence). The CDR3 reads CASSLVAGTQYF. CDR3 bases: TGTGCCAGCAGTTTAGTCGCGGGTACGCAGTATTTT.

V and J are TRBV27 and TRBJ2-1; D is undetermined. This CDR3 contains 15 residues. V was cut by 1 base and J by 4 bases, with 11 bases left in between. Germline CDR1 reads MNHEY; CDR2 reads SMNVEV (reference sequence). CDR3 in amino acids: CASSLYAEHYNEQFF. In DNA, the CDR3 is TGTGCCAGCAGTTTATATGCCGAACATTACAATGAGCAGTTCTTC.

The chain links TRBV7-9 to TRBJ2-1; 10 nucleotides match TRBD2. The germline CDR1 and CDR2 sequences are SEHNR and FQNEAQ (reference sequence). The CDR3 spans 15 residues. V gave up 2 bases and J gave up 6 bases; unmatched junction bases: 4. In DNA, the CDR3 is TGTGCCAGCAGCTTATTAGCGGGAGGTCTCAATGAGCAGTTCTTC. Amino acids: CASSLLAGGLNEQFF.

The V call is TRBV7-9, the J call TRBJ1-5; 7 nucleotides line up with TRBD1. Unmatched junction bases numbered 5, after V lost 5 bases and J lost 1 base. There are 15 residues in the CDR3. Germline CDR1 and CDR2: SEHNR and FQNEAQ (reference sequence). CDR3 protein: CASSRDSSSNQPQHF. In DNA, the CDR3 is TGTGCCAGCAGCCGGGACAGTTCGAGCAATCAGCCCCAGCATTTT.

V and J are TRBV10-3 and TRBJ2-1, with D perhaps given as TRBD1 or TRBD2 (5 bases each). With 8 bases removed from V and 0 bases from J, the gap between germline ends came to 5 bases. The CDR3 length is 12 residues. From germline, CDR1 is ENHRY and CDR2 SYGVKD. CDR3 amino acids: CAIGGSYNEQFF. In DNA form, the CDR3 reads TGTGCCATCGGGGGCTCCTACAATGAGCAGTTCTTC.

The J gene is TRBJ2-1, the V gene TRBV7-3; 7 bases fit TRBD2. Trimming at V came to 2 bases and at J to 1 base, leaving 5 bases not matched to a gene. The germline V gene encodes CDR1 SGHTA and CDR2 FQGTGA. There are 16 residues in the CDR3. The CDR3 is CASSLVPSGSYNEQFF. The CDR3 DNA sequence: TGTGCCAGCAGCTTAGTTCCTAGCGGATCCTACAATGAGCAGTTCTTC.

In its sample, this clone was seen a few times. The chain's CDR3 is CASSLGSGGAMTYEQYF. CDR3 bases: TGTGCCAGCAGCTTAGGTTCAGGGGGGGCCATGACCTACGAGCAGTACTTC. This chain links TRBV7-8 with TRBJ2-7; either TRBD1 or TRBD2 may fit D (7 bases each). CDR1 is SGHVS and CDR2 is FQNEAQ in the germline V gene. V was trimmed by 1 base and J by 2 bases, leaving 18 bases between them. The CDR3 is 17 residues long.

In nucleotides, the CDR3 is TGTGCCAGCAGCTCCGACAGGGGGAACACTGAAGCTTTCTTT. This translates into CASSSDRGNTEAFF. The V gene is TRBV11-2, the J gene TRBJ1-1, with 8 bases fitting TRBD1. The V gene's germline CDR1 is SGHAT and CDR2 FQNNGV. The junction had 2 bases not matched to a gene; V was cut back by 4 bases and J by 1 base. The CDR3 runs to 14 residues.

This chain links TRBV10-3 with TRBJ2-7; 8 bases map to TRBD1. The CDR3 has 13 residues. Germline trimming cut 6 bases from V and 6 bases from J; bases unmatched to any gene: 7. Germline CDR1 is ENHRY and CDR2 is SYGVKD. The CDR3 sequence: CAIRTGDVGEQYF. CDR3 bases: TGTGCCATCAGGACAGGGGATGTAGGCGAGCAGTACTTC.

There are a few counts of this clone. The chain couples TRBV7-2 to TRBJ2-7; 12 bases line up with TRBD2. The CDR3 runs to 14 residues. Trimming cost V 5 bases and J 6 bases; bases outside gene matches: 5. Germline V gene sequence: CDR1 SGHTA, CDR2 FQGNSA. CDR3 DNA sequence: TGTGCCAGCAGCCCCGGGGGACTAGCGGGCGAGCAGTACTTC. Its translation: CASSPGGLAGEQYF.

The gene calls are TRBV29-1 and TRBJ2-3, with 9 bases that match TRBD2. Germline V gene data show CDR1 as SQVTM and CDR2 as ANQGSEA. V was pared by 4 bases and J by 1 base, with 6 bases of the junction left unmatched. CDR3 length: 15 residues. The CDR3 coding sequence is TGCAGCGTTGGGTTTCTAGCGGGGCGCACAGATACGCAGTATTTT. Protein: CSVGFLAGRTDTQYF.

The chain employs TRBV7-6 and TRBJ2-1; 10 nucleotides agree with TRBD2. The CDR3 is 17 residues long. Per the germline V gene, CDR1 is SGHVS and CDR2 is FNYEAQ. J lost 12 bases, V lost 1 base, and 15 bases had no gene match. The CDR3 reads CASSLDTAGGITMRQFF. CDR3 nucleotide sequence: TGTGCCAGCAGCTTAGACACAGCGGGAGGGATCACAATGAGGCAGTTCTTC. The whole variable domain, filled in from reference TRBV7-6 and TRBJ2-1, reads GAGVSQSPRYKVTKRGQDVALRCDPISGHVSLYWYRQALGQGPEFLTYFNYEAQQDKSGLPNDRFSAERPEGSISTLTIQRTEQRDSAMYRCASSLDTAGGITMRQFFGPGTRLTVL.

This clone came up a few times. This chain joins TRBV7-9 and TRBJ1-5; D is undetermined. V lost 1 base and J lost 3, with 4 bases in between. The CDR3 spans 13 residues. From germline, CDR1 is SEHNR and CDR2 FQNEAQ (reference sequence). In DNA form, the CDR3 reads TGTGCCAGCAGCTTAGATGCCAATCAGCCCCAGCATTTT. This codes for CASSLDANQPQHF. Looking up the rest from reference TRBV7-9 and TRBJ1-5 gives the full variable domain: DTGVSQNPRHKITKRGQNVTFRCDPISEHNRLYWYRQTLGQGPEFLTYFQNEAQLEKSRLLSDRFSAERPKGSFSTLEIQRTEQGDSAMYLCASSLDANQPQHFGDGTRLSIL.

This clone showed up just a few times. The chain has TRBV7-9 and TRBJ2-2; 8 bases match TRBD2. CDR1 and CDR2 from the germline V gene are SEHNR and FQNEAQ (reference sequence). The CDR3 length is 15 residues. The V gene end was trimmed by 6 bases and the J gene end by 3 bases; junction bases not matched to a gene: 6. CDR3 loop: CASRVASGYTGELFF. CDR3 nucleotides: TGTGCCAGCAGAGTAGCTAGCGGGTACACCGGGGAGCTGTTTTTT.

The V and J genes are TRBV6-5 and TRBJ1-4; D remains unclear. Germline CDR1 and CDR2: MNHEY and SVGAGI. The CDR3 sequence is 14 residues long. V was trimmed by 2 bases and J by 0 bases, leaving 4 bases between them. The chain's CDR3 is CASSYTATNEKLFF. The CDR3 nucleotides are TGTGCCAGCAGTTACACTGCAACTAATGAAAAACTGTTTTTT.

The CDR3 coding sequence is TGTGCCAGCAGCTTAACTAGTAACTATGGCTACACCTTC. This codes for CASSLTSNYGYTF. The V gene is TRBV7-3, the J gene TRBJ1-2; D gene ambiguous. CDR3 length: 13 residues. Germline-derived CDR1 and CDR2 are SGHTA and FQGTGA. Trimming took 0 bases from V and 1 from J, leaving 3 bases between them.

This chain joins TRBV11-2 and TRBJ1-3, with D possibly TRBD1 on 5 matching bases. Per germline, CDR1 SGHAT and CDR2 FQNNGV. This CDR3 has 15 residues. V was cut by 3 bases and J by 1 base, with 10 bases left in between. Written as DNA, the CDR3 is TGTGCCAGCAGCTTCCTGCAGGGATCTGGAAACACCATATATTTT. It codes for CASSFLQGSGNTIYF. Full variable domain (rest looked up from reference TRBV11-2 and TRBJ1-3): EAGVAQSPRYKIIEKRQSVAFWCNPISGHATLYWYQQILGQGPKLLIQFQNNGVVDDSQLPKDRFSAERLKGVDSTLKIQPAKLEDSAVYLCASSFLQGSGNTIYFGEGSWLTVV.

Written as DNA, the CDR3 is TGTGCCAGCAGGGGGGCCGCGGAAGCCTACGAGCAGTACTTC. Translation: CASRGAAEAYEQYF. This chain uses TRBV28 with TRBJ2-7, with D possibly matching TRBD1 (6 bases). The V gene's germline CDR1 is MDHEN and CDR2 SYDVKM. The CDR3 consists of 14 residues. With 6 bases removed from V and 2 bases from J, the gap between germline ends came to 14 bases.

V and J are TRBV7-2 and TRBJ2-1; TRBD1 matches 7 bases. Trimming at V came to 6 bases and at J to 0 bases, leaving 5 bases not matched to a gene. This CDR3 has 15 residues. CDR1 is SGHTA, CDR2 FQGNSA, per germline. CDR3 nucleotide sequence: TGTGCCAGCAGACTGGGACAGACCTCCTACAATGAGCAGTTCTTC. Translated, it gives CASRLGQTSYNEQFF.

This clone has just one count. The chain links TRBV5-1 to TRBJ2-3, with TRBD2 identical over 9 bases. V dropped 0 bases and J dropped 0; count of bases not matched to a gene: 2. CDR1 SGHRS and CDR2 YFSETQ come from the germline V gene. The CDR3 runs to 16 residues. The chain's CDR3 is CASSLATSGSTDTQYF. CDR3 bases: TGCGCCAGCAGCTTGGCGACTAGCGGCAGCACAGATACGCAGTATTTT.

This clone is medium-sized (0.01 to 0.1%) within its sample. The genes are TRBV28 and TRBJ2-2, with a weak D call TRBD2 (5 bases). CDR1 is MDHEN, CDR2 SYDVKM, per germline. The CDR3 length is 12 residues. Trimming removed 6 bases at V and 9 bases at J, with 11 bases between. In nucleotides, the CDR3 is TGTGCCAGCAGCCCCACTAGGTGGGAGCTGTTTTTT. It encodes CASSPTRWELFF.

The V gene is TRBV6-5, the J gene TRBJ2-7; D not certain. Looked up from germline, CDR1 is MNHEY and CDR2 is SVGAGI. With 6 bases removed from V and 2 bases from J, the gap between germline ends came to 8 bases. This CDR3 contains 12 residues. CDR3 bases: TGTGCCAGCAGGGCACAACCCTACGAGCAGTACTTC. Translation: CASRAQPYEQYF.

The genes are TRBV18 and TRBJ2-1; D not resolved. This CDR3 is built from 13 residues. Germline V gene sequence: CDR1 KGHSH, CDR2 LQKENI. V lost 5 bases, J lost 8 bases, and 13 bases lay in between. This CDR3 reads CASSALRVDEQFF. DNA for the CDR3: TGTGCCAGCTCAGCACTAAGGGTGGATGAGCAGTTCTTC.

The rearrangement joins TRBV18 to TRBJ2-5, with D possibly TRBD1 on 5 matching bases. CDR3 length: 14 amino acids. Germline-derived CDR1 and CDR2 are KGHSH and LQKENI. V was cut by 2 bases and J by 5 bases, with 12 bases left in between. The CDR3 here is CASSPGAPRETQYF. As DNA, the CDR3 is TGTGCCAGCTCACCAGGGGCCCCTCGGGAGACCCAGTACTTC. Full variable domain (missing parts from reference TRBV18 and TRBJ2-5): NAGVMQNPRHLVRRRGQEARLRCSPMKGHSHVYWYRQLPEEGLKFMVYLQKENIIDESGMPKERFSAEFPKEGPSILRIQQVVRGDSAAYFCASSPGAPRETQYFGPGTRLLVL.